This T cell receptor (beta chain) was sequenced during a study of response to subunit inactivated influenza vaccine. This clonotype has just a few counts. Its antigen is as yet unknown. This CDR3 has 13 amino acids. V shed 1 base and J shed 4 bases, with 4 bases lying between them. Germline V lookup: CDR1 MNHEY, CDR2 SVGEGT. Study findings and constraints: Authors suggested each seasonal flu vaccination may recruit only limited numbers of new T cells.

MiXCR, applied by TCRdb to the RT-PCR reads, yields one record per CDR3 protein. The table includes 490,000 or so distinct CDR3 sequences, approximately 7.7% detected once. The chain joins TRBV6-2 or TRBV6-3 to TRBJ2-2; unclear D gene. The source of this sequence is a man aged 50 to 69 who received an inactivated influenza vaccine. The specimen was PBMCs from blood, collected about 24 months after vaccination. Written as DNA, the CDR3 is TGTGCCAGCAGTTACTATTTCACCGGGGAGCTGTTTTTT. It is translated as CASSYYFTGELFF.